The sequence of this T cell receptor beta chain was determined in a study of blood T cell repertoires in COVID-19. Study-wide background: Acute and convalescent COVID-19 specimens originated in the United States, Italy and Spain.

Method: immunoSEQ multiplex PCR; TCRdb's copy keeps in-frame clones and lacks some. This sample has a few hundred thousand clones, with roughly 90% found just once. Germline V lookup: CDR1 MDHEN, CDR2 SYDVKM. Deletions cut 5 bases from V and 1 base from J, with 14 bases between. The CDR3 loop spans 16 amino acids. Participant age was about 18 to 95 years, and participants resided in 20 to 30 US areas. Researchers sorted participants into cohorts using their self-reported clinical history. This TCR derives from a woman aged 18-29 years with acute COVID-19. The chain joins TRBV28 to TRBJ2-2; D is possibly TRBD1 (6 bases). Sequencing was carried out using PBMCs or T cells enriched from blood (not recorded which). This chain's CDR3 is CASSLRQVLNTGELFF. In DNA form, the CDR3 reads TGTGCCAGCAGTCTGAGACAGGTTCTGAACACCGGGGAGCTGTTTTTT.